The 14 T cell receptor beta chains in this list originate from one sample, sequenced in a study. Treg sorting used a CD4+CD25+CD127-/low gate. TCRdb re-derived calls from the 5' RACE reads in MiXCR, one entry per CDR3 protein. Of several thousand distinct CDR3 sequences listed, about 45% were seen once; the top ten hold 2.9%. The sequencing input was Tregs sorted from a lymph node. All receptors derive from a female donor with breast cancer.

V usage is TRBV6-5 and J usage is TRBJ2-3; 13 bases align to TRBD2. There are 18 residues in the CDR3. The V and J ends lost 7 bases and 4 bases, in that order; junction bases with no gene match: 14. Germline CDR1 is MNHEY and CDR2 is SVGAGI. The CDR3, as DNA: TGTGCCAGCAAACAACTAGCGGGGGGGGCCGGACGAGCAGATACGCAGTATTTT. As protein: CASKQLAGGAGRADTQYF.

This rearrangement joins TRBV20-1 to TRBJ2-7, with D perhaps matching TRBD1 (5 bases). CDR1 is DFQATT, CDR2 SNEGSKA, per germline (reference sequence). Trimming took off 3 bases at V and 4 bases at J, with 13 bases between the two ends. The CDR3 is 13 amino acids. The CDR3 bases are TGCAGTGCTAGGGGTCAGGGCGTATACGAGCAGTACTTC. Its translation: CSARGQGVYEQYF.

The V call is TRBV11-2, the J call TRBJ2-1; TRBD2 matches at 10 bases. From germline, CDR1 is SGHAT and CDR2 FQNNGV. This CDR3 region has 17 residues. J gave up 6 bases and V 8 bases, and 16 bases lay outside the gene matches. The CDR3 here is CASGGSGRAELANEQFF. CDR3 in DNA: TGTGCCAGCGGAGGCAGCGGGAGGGCCGAGTTGGCCAATGAGCAGTTCTTC.

The genes are TRBV5-1 and TRBJ2-5; tentatively, D is TRBD1 (5 bases). Trimming took 0 bases from V and 2 from J, leaving 11 bases between them. The CDR3 has 15 amino acids. Germline loops: CDR1 SGHRS, CDR2 YFSETQ. The CDR3 here is CASSLEPGPQETQYF. In DNA form, the CDR3 reads TGCGCCAGCAGCTTGGAGCCAGGGCCGCAAGAGACCCAGTACTTC.

The chain recombines TRBV6-5 with TRBJ1-4; no clear D gene. Germline assignment: CDR1 MNHEY and CDR2 SVGAGI. The CDR3 covers 15 residues. V lost 6 bases and J 0 bases, leaving 11 bases between the germline ends. CDR3: CASRKNPATNEKLFF. The CDR3 nucleotides are TGTGCCAGCAGGAAAAATCCTGCAACTAATGAAAAACTGTTTTTT.

This chain joins TRBV7-9 and TRBJ2-2; D unclear. The CDR3 spans 13 residues. The V end was cut by 5 bases, the J end by 0 bases, with 4 bases between. CDR1 and CDR2 from the germline V gene are SEHNR and FQNEAQ (reference sequence). CDR3 region: CASSNANTGELFF. In nucleotides, the CDR3 is TGTGCCAGCAGCAATGCGAACACCGGGGAGCTGTTTTTT. Full variable domain (rest looked up from reference TRBV7-9 and TRBJ2-2): DTGVSQNPRHKITKRGQNVTFRCDPISEHNRLYWYRQTLGQGPEFLTYFQNEAQLEKSRLLSDRFSAERPKGSFSTLEIQRTEQGDSAMYLCASSNANTGELFFGEGSRLTVL.

This clonotype was counted only a few times. The chain is built from TRBV5-1 and TRBJ2-7; D perhaps matches TRBD2 (7 bases). CDR3 length: 12 residues. V lost 4 bases and J 5 bases, leaving 10 bases between the germline ends. The V gene's germline CDR1 is SGHRS and CDR2 YFSETQ. The CDR3 DNA is TGCGCCAGCAGCGGGGGGGACAACGAGCAGTACTTC. Its translation: CASSGGDNEQYF.

There are a few counts of this clonotype. V gene TRBV27 combines with J gene TRBJ2-1; tentatively, D is TRBD1 (6 bases). The CDR3 length is 13 residues. Germline CDR1 MNHEY, CDR2 SMNVEV (reference sequence). The V end lost 7 bases, the J end lost 3 bases, and 10 bases lay between the germline ends. The CDR3 bases are TGTGCCAGCACTCAACAGGGCTACAATGAGCAGTTCTTC. Translation gives CASTQQGYNEQFF.

This clonotype came up a few times. The V call is TRBV9, the J call TRBJ2-2; the D is unclear. V was pared by 2 bases and J by 2 bases, with 19 bases between. The CDR3 runs to 18 residues. Germline values: CDR1 SGDLS, CDR2 YYNGEE. The CDR3 sequence is CASSVPPLGLTNTGELFF. DNA for the CDR3: TGTGCCAGCAGCGTTCCCCCGCTTGGGCTAACTAACACCGGGGAGCTGTTTTTT.

This sequence joins TRBV4-1 and TRBJ2-7, with a tentative D call TRBD1 (6 bases). The CDR3 is 13 amino acids. CDR1 and CDR2 from the germline V gene are MGHRA and YSYEKL. The V and J ends lost 1 base and 7 bases respectively, with 11 bases between them. The CDR3 DNA reads TGCGCCAGCAGCCAAGGAACAGGGTGGGAGCAGTACTTC. Protein: CASSQGTGWEQYF.

This clonotype was recorded a few times. CDR3 bases: TGCGCCAGCAGCCAGGCTCCCGGTGCCTACGAGCAGTACTTC. Residues: CASSQAPGAYEQYF. This chain joins TRBV4-1 and TRBJ2-7; unclear D gene. There are 14 residues in the CDR3. Germline V lookup: CDR1 MGHRA, CDR2 YSYEKL. Deletions cut 3 bases from V and 2 bases from J, with 11 bases between.

By frequency in the sample, this clonotype is medium-sized (0.01 to 0.1%). The genes are TRBV6-5 and TRBJ1-1; 7 bases line up with TRBD1. The CDR3 runs 16 residues. Trimming took 6 bases from V and 1 from J; bases not matched to a gene: 11. CDR1 and CDR2 from the germline V gene are MNHEY and SVGAGI. The CDR3 loop reads CASSYTQQGTNTEAFF. The CDR3 coding sequence is TGTGCCAGCAGCTATACGCAACAGGGGACGAACACTGAAGCTTTCTTT.

This clonotype was detected a few times. The genes are TRBV7-9 and TRBJ2-1; D gene unclear. The CDR3 sequence is 12 residues long. Per germline, CDR1 SEHNR and CDR2 FQNEAQ (reference sequence). Trimming took off 4 bases at V and 9 bases at J, with 10 bases between the two ends. The CDR3 sequence: CASSYKRSEQFF. The CDR3 coding sequence is TGTGCCAGCAGCTATAAGCGATCTGAGCAGTTCTTC.

J is TRBJ2-3 and V is TRBV12-3 or TRBV12-4; 7 bases are shared with TRBD2. This CDR3 has 16 amino acids. V lost 6 bases to trimming and J lost 4 bases; unmatched junction nucleotides: 13. For the CDR3, the DNA is TGTGCCAGCAGCTTGACCGCGGGAGTGCGGGCAGATACGCAGTATTTT. This codes for CASSLTAGVRADTQYF.